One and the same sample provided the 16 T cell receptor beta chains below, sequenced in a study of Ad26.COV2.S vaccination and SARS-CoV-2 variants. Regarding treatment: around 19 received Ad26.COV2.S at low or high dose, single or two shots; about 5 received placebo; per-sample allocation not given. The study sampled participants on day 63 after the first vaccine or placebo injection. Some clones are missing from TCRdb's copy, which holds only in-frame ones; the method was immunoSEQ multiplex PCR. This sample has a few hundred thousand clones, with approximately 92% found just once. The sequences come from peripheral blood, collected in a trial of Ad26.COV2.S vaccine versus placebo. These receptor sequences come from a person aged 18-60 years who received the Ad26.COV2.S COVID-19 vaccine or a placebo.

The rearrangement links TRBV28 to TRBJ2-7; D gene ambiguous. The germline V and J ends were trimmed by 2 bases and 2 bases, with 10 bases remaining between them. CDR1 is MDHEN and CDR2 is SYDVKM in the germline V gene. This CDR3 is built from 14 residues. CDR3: CASSLGYTAYEQYF. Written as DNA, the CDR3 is TGTGCCAGCAGTTTAGGATACACAGCCTACGAGCAGTACTTC.

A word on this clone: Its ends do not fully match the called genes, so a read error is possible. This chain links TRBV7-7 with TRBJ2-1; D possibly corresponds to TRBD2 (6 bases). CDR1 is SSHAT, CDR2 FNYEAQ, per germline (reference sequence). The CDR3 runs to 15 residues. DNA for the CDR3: TGTGCTAGCAGCCCCAGTTGGGGGGCCTACAATGAGCAGTTCTTC. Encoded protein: CASSPSWGAYNEQFF.

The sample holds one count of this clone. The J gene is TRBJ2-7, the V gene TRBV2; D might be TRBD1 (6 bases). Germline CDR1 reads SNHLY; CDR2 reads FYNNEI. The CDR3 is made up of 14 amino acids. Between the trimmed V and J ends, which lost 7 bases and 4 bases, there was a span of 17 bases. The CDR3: CASMTDSTLYEQYF. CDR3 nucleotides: TGTGCCAGCATGACGGACAGCACCTTGTACGAGCAGTACTTC. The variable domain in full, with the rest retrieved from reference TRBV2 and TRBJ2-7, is EPEVTQTPSHQVTQMGQEVILRCVPISNHLYFYWYRQILGQKVEFLVSFYNNEISEKSEIFDDQFSVERPDGSNFTLKIRSTKLEDSAMYFCASMTDSTLYEQYFGPGTRLTVT.

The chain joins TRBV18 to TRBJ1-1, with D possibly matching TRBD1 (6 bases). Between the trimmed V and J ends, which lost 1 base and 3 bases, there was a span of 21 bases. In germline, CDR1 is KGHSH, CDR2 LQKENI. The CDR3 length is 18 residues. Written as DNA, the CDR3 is TGTGCCAGCTCACCACTATTGAATATACAGGGATGGGACACTGAAGCTTTCTTT. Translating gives CASSPLLNIQGWDTEAFF.

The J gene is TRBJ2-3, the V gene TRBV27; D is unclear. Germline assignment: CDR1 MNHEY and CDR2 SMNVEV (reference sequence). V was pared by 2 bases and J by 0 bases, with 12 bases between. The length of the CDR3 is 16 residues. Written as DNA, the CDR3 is TGTGCCAGCAGTTTAGAAAGCGCCACTAGCACAGATACGCAGTATTTT. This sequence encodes CASSLESATSTDTQYF.

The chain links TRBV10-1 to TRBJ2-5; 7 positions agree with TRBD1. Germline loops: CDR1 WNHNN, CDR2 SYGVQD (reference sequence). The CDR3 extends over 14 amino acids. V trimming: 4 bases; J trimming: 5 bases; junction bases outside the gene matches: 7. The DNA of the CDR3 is TGCGCCAGCAGTGGTGGACAGGTGGGGGAGACCCAGTACTTC. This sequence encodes CASSGGQVGETQYF.

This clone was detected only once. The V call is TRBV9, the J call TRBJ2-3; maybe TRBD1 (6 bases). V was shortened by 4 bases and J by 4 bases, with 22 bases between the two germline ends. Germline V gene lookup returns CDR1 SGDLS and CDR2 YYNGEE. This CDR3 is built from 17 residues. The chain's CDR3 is CASSKQGSFYFPDTQYF. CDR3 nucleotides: TGTGCCAGCAGCAAACAGGGATCGTTTTATTTCCCAGATACGCAGTATTTT.

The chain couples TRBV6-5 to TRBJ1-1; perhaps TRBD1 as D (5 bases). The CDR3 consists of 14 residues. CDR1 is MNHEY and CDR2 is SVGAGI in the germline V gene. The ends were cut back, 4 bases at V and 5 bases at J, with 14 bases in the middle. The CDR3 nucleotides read TGTGCCAGCAGTTCCTCCTCAGGGAGGACTGAAGCTTTCTTT. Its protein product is CASSSSSGRTEAFF.

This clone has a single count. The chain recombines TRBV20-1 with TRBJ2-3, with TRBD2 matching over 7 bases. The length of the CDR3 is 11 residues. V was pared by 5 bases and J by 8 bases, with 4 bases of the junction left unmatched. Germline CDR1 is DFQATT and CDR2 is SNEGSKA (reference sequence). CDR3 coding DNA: TGCAGTGCTTCGACGGGGGGTACGCAGTATTTT. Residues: CSASTGGTQYF.

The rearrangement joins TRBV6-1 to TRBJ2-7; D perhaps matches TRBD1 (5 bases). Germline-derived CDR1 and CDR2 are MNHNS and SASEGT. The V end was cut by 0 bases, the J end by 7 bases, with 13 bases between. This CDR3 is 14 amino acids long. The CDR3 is CASSEAAGLGEQYF. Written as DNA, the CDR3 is TGTGCCAGCAGTGAAGCGGCAGGGCTCGGGGAGCAGTACTTC.

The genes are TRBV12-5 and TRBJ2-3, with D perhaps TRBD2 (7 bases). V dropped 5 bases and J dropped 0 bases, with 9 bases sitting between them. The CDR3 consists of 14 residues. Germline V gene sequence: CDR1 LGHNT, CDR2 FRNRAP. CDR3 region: CASGRGGSTDTQYF. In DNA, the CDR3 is TGTGCTAGTGGTAGGGGGGGAAGCACAGATACGCAGTATTTT.

CDR3 sequence: CASSVRTGNTEAFF. In nucleotides, the CDR3 is TGTGCCAGCAGTGTCAGGACAGGGAATACTGAAGCTTTCTTT. The rearrangement links TRBV6-2 or TRBV6-3 to TRBJ1-1; 8 bases are a match to TRBD1. The CDR3 is 14 residues long. Germline V gene data show CDR1 as MNHEY and CDR2 as SVGEGT. Unmatched junction bases numbered 7, after V lost 5 bases and J lost 5 bases.

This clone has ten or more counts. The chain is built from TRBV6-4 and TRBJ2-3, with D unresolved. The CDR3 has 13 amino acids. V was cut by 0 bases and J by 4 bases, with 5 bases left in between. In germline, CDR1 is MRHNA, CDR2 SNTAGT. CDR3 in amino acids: CASSDSESDTQYF. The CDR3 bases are TGTGCCAGCAGTGACTCAGAGTCAGATACGCAGTATTTT.

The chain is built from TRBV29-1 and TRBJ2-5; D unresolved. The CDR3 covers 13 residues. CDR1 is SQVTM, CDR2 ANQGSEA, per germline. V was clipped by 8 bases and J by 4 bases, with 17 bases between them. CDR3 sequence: CSLERANSETQYF. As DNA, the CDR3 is TGCAGCCTAGAACGGGCGAACTCAGAGACCCAGTACTTC. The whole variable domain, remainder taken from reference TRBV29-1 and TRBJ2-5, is SAVISQKPSRDICQRGTSLTIQCQVDSQVTMMFWYRQQPGQSLTLIATANQGSEATYESGFVIDKFPISRPNLTFSTLTVSNMSPEDSSIYLCSLERANSETQYFGPGTRLLVL.

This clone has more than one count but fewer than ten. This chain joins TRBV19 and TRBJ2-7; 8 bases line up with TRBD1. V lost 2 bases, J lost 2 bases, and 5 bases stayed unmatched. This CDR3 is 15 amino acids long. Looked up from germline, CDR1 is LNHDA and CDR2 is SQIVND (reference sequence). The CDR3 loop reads CASSIRTGRTYEQYF. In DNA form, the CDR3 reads TGTGCCAGTAGTATACGGACAGGGCGGACCTACGAGCAGTACTTC.

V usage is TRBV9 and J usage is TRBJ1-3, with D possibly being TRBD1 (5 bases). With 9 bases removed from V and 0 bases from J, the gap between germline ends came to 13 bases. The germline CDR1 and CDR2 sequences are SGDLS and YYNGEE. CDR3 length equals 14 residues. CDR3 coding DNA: TGTGCCACCTCGACGGGGGGCTCTGGAAACACCATATATTTT. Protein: CATSTGGSGNTIYF.